The 21 T cell receptor beta chains in this list originate from one sample, sequenced in a study of blood T cell repertoires in COVID-19. The repertoire was sequenced with immunoSEQ multiplex PCR; TCRdb's copy has only in-frame clones and lacks some. The data hold some 200,000 clones, with around 84% observed a single time. The sequenced sample consisted of peripheral blood. The receptors originated from a woman at least 80 years old with COVID-19, enrolled during active disease.

Worth noting for this clone: The sample has other DNA sequences that encode this CDR3 too. The genes are TRBV7-2 and TRBJ2-5; D unclear. V lost 2 bases, J lost 1 base, and 8 bases lay in between. The CDR3 consists of 14 residues. The germline V gene encodes CDR1 SGHTA and CDR2 FQGNSA. The CDR3, as DNA: TGTGCCAGCAGCTTAAGCACAGCCCAAGAGACCCAGTACTTC. Translating gives CASSLSTAQETQYF.

This chain uses TRBV10-3 with TRBJ1-6; a weak D match, TRBD1 (6 bases). CDR1 is ENHRY and CDR2 is SYGVKD in the germline V gene. Trimming removed 1 base at V and 7 bases at J, with 11 bases between. The CDR3 runs 15 residues. CDR3 nucleotides: TGTGCCATCAGTGAGTTAACAGGGCTGAATTCACCCCTCCACTTT. Amino acid sequence: CAISELTGLNSPLHF.

The chain joins TRBV7-9 to TRBJ2-5; TRBD2 matches at 7 bases. Germline trimming cut 5 bases from V and 4 bases from J; bases unmatched to any gene: 7. The CDR3 contains 14 residues. Germline CDR1 is SEHNR and CDR2 is FQNEAQ (reference sequence). CDR3 sequence: CASSLGGGRETQYF. The CDR3 DNA sequence: TGTGCCAGCAGCCTTGGCGGGGGAAGAGAGACCCAGTACTTC.

This chain uses TRBV6-2 or TRBV6-3 with TRBJ2-4; TRBD2 matches 9 bases. Germline V gene lookup returns CDR1 MNHEY and CDR2 SVGEGT. CDR3 size: 15 residues. Trimming at V came to 0 bases and at J to 9 bases, leaving 6 bases not matched to a gene. The CDR3 protein is CASSYSSGGGGIQYF. CDR3 bases: TGTGCCAGCAGTTACTCTAGCGGGGGTGGTGGCATTCAGTACTTC.

The V and J genes are TRBV19 and TRBJ1-3, with 7 nucleotides matching TRBD1. The germline gives CDR1 LNHDA, CDR2 SQIVND (reference sequence). The length of the CDR3 is 15 residues. J was trimmed by 0 bases and V by 9 bases; bases with no gene match: 8. CDR3 region: CARGRTGFSGNTIYF. As DNA, the CDR3 is TGTGCCAGAGGGAGGACAGGCTTCTCTGGAAACACCATATATTTT.

This clone came up a few times. The chain combines TRBV19 with TRBJ2-7; 10 nucleotides match TRBD2. Germline assignment: CDR1 LNHDA and CDR2 SQIVND (reference sequence). This CDR3 has 19 amino acids. The V and J ends lost 6 bases and 0 bases, in that order; junction bases with no gene match: 17. DNA for the CDR3: TGTGCCAGTAGCCCACGGGCTAGCGGGGGCTACCTTAGCTCCTACGAGCAGTACTTC. Encoded protein: CASSPRASGGYLSSYEQYF.

This clone has just a few counts. The genes are TRBV7-8 and TRBJ2-2; 9 bases map to TRBD1. Germline CDR1 is SGHVS and CDR2 is FQNEAQ. The CDR3 totals 15 residues. Losses at the gene ends were 5 bases for V and 5 bases for J; bases not matched to a gene: 6. The CDR3 protein is CASSARTGATGELFF. The DNA of the CDR3 is TGTGCCAGCAGCGCCCGGACAGGGGCGACCGGGGAGCTGTTTTTT.

The chain links TRBV19 to TRBJ2-5; possible D gene TRBD2, 6 bases. Germline CDR1 is LNHDA and CDR2 is SQIVND (reference sequence). The V and J ends lost 6 bases and 5 bases respectively, with 13 bases between them. The length of the CDR3 is 13 residues. The CDR3 bases are TGTGCCAGTAGGCACGGGGGAGGCGAGACCCAGTACTTC. It translates to CASRHGGGETQYF.

The rearrangement uses TRBV24-1 and TRBJ2-7; a weak D match, TRBD1 (5 bases). This CDR3 is 11 amino acids long. V lost 12 bases and J lost 3, with 11 bases in between. CDR1 KGHDR and CDR2 SFDVKD come from the germline V gene. DNA of the CDR3: TGTGCCCTCGGCAGGGTCTACGAGCAGTACTTC. Translated, it gives CALGRVYEQYF.

V and J are TRBV7-9 and TRBJ1-2; D is perhaps TRBD1 (5 bases). V was shortened by 5 bases and J by 1 base, with 11 bases between the two germline ends. This CDR3 contains 14 residues. CDR1 SEHNR and CDR2 FQNEAQ come from the germline V gene (reference sequence). CDR3 sequence reads: CASSPLGGNYGYTF. CDR3 bases: TGTGCCAGCAGCCCCCTGGGGGGTAACTATGGCTACACCTTC.

The J gene is TRBJ2-7, the V gene TRBV27; a possible D gene is TRBD2 (6 bases). V shed 6 bases and J shed 2 bases, with 14 bases lying between them. CDR3 length equals 14 residues. Germline V lookup: CDR1 MNHEY, CDR2 SMNVEV (reference sequence). The CDR3 loop is CASSPRGGAYEQYF. The CDR3 DNA is TGTGCCAGCAGCCCCCGCGGAGGGGCCTACGAGCAGTACTTC.

The chain uses TRBV5-4 and TRBJ1-1; TRBD1 agrees at 7 bases. The CDR3 runs 18 residues. The V gene's germline CDR1 is SGHNT and CDR2 YYREEE (reference sequence). Unmatched junction bases numbered 15, after V lost 3 bases and J lost 1 base. The CDR3 here is CASSSLQGWGGKNTEAFF. CDR3 DNA: TGTGCCAGCAGCTCCTTACAGGGGTGGGGAGGAAAGAACACTGAAGCTTTCTTT.

The genes are TRBV7-2 and TRBJ1-5, with D possibly matching TRBD1 (5 bases). V gave up 3 bases and J gave up 5 bases, with 8 bases separating them. Germline V gene sequence: CDR1 SGHTA, CDR2 FQGNSA. The CDR3 covers 13 residues. CDR3 DNA sequence: TGTGCCAGCAGCTTTGACAGCTATCAGCCCCAGCATTTT. The encoded protein is CASSFDSYQPQHF.

The V gene is TRBV27, the J gene TRBJ1-6; maybe TRBD1 (6 bases). Per the germline V gene, CDR1 is MNHEY and CDR2 is SMNVEV (reference sequence). The ends were cut back, 0 bases at V and 7 bases at J, with 16 bases in the middle. This CDR3 spans 17 amino acids. CDR3 sequence: CASSLSPKGQLNSPLHF. DNA for the CDR3: TGTGCCAGCAGTTTATCACCGAAAGGACAGCTGAATTCACCCCTCCACTTT.

The rearrangement links TRBV18 to TRBJ2-5; perhaps TRBD2 as D (5 bases). Germline V CDR1 and CDR2: KGHSH, LQKENI. This CDR3 contains 14 residues. The V end lost 0 bases, the J end lost 4 bases, and 9 bases lay between the germline ends. The DNA for the CDR3 is TGTGCCAGCTCACCACCCGGGATTCGAGAGACCCAGTACTTC. Protein sequence: CASSPPGIRETQYF.

The chain combines TRBV7-9 with TRBJ1-6; 7 bases are shared with TRBD1. Germline-derived CDR1 and CDR2 are SEHNR and FQNEAQ (reference sequence). The V segment lost 7 bases and the J segment 7 bases; nucleotides outside the gene matches: 7. This CDR3 has 14 residues. CDR3 in amino acids: CASTSATGNSPLHF. DNA of the CDR3: TGTGCCAGCACTTCTGCGACAGGGAATTCACCCCTCCACTTT.

This rearrangement joins TRBV2 to TRBJ2-4, with 11 bases aligning to TRBD1. CDR3 length equals 18 residues. The trim removed 8 bases at V and 1 base at J, leaving 13 bases unmatched. From germline, CDR1 is SNHLY and CDR2 FYNNEI. CDR3 protein: CASLKGTGGLRAKNIQYF. The CDR3 nucleotides read TGTGCCAGCTTAAAGGGGACAGGGGGTCTCCGGGCCAAAAACATTCAGTACTTC. The full variable domain, its missing parts supplied by reference TRBV2 and TRBJ2-4, is EPEVTQTPSHQVTQMGQEVILRCVPISNHLYFYWYRQILGQKVEFLVSFYNNEISEKSEIFDDQFSVERPDGSNFTLKIRSTKLEDSAMYFCASLKGTGGLRAKNIQYFGAGTRLSVL.

The chain has TRBV21-1 and TRBJ1-5. TRBV21-1 is noted as a pseudogene. The CDR3 spans 13 residues. The chain's CDR3 is CASSSDSNQPQHF. The CDR3 DNA sequence: TGTGCCAGCAGTAGCGATAGCAATCAGCCCCAGCATTTT.

Note on this clone: Within the sample, other DNA sequences also encode this same CDR3. The V gene is TRBV7-9, the J gene TRBJ2-3; tentative D call: TRBD2 (7 bases). The V gene's germline CDR1 is SEHNR and CDR2 FQNEAQ (reference sequence). V lost 0 bases and J 6 bases, leaving 25 bases between the germline ends. This CDR3 spans 19 amino acids. The CDR3: CASSLARGGVGSAGDTQYF. The CDR3 region has the DNA TGTGCCAGCAGCTTAGCACGAGGGGGGGTAGGGAGCGCAGGCGATACGCAGTATTTT.

V is TRBV28 and J is TRBJ2-7, with 7 bases matching TRBD1. The CDR3 contains 13 residues. V shed 6 bases and J 5 bases; nucleotides not matched to a gene: 7. CDR1 MDHEN and CDR2 SYDVKM come from the germline V gene. The CDR3 coding sequence is TGTGCCAGCAGCCTACAGGGGACAGACGAGCAGTACGTC. Protein product: CASSLQGTDEQYV.

The chain recombines TRBV5-1 with TRBJ2-3; D may correspond to TRBD1 or TRBD2 (6 bases each). CDR1 and CDR2 from the germline V gene are SGHRS and YFSETQ. This CDR3 contains 16 residues. The V end was cut by 4 bases, the J end by 3 bases, with 18 bases between. CDR3 in DNA: TGCGCCAGCAGCCTGGGGACTCTGGGACAAACAGATACGCAGTATTTT. Amino acids: CASSLGTLGQTDTQYF.